This TCR beta chain appears in the sequencing data of a study of cytomegalovirus exposure and HLA in healthy donors. Worth noting for this clone: Its antigen is unknown.

Findings of the study overall: Cytomegalovirus status was reportedly diagnosed by the classifier with high sensitivity and specificity. Association of a missense DCLRE1C variant with TCR beta V- and J-gene trimming was reported in a later analysis. With further analysis later on, most CMV-associated TCR beta chains appeared HLA-restricted. Among the sequence variants, a highly shared cluster was likely an artifact of sequencing.

A multiplex PCR was run with 60 Vbeta primers and 13 Jbeta primers. TCRdb's table, derived via immunoSEQ multiplex PCR, lists solely in-frame clones and lacks some. The sample contains approximately 190,000 clones, 82% of which appear only once. Source material: PBMCs. The receptor was derived from a woman in her late teens or twenties in good health and CMV-seronegative.

The CDR3 bases are TGTGCCAGCAGAACACAGGGTAGCACAGATACGCAGTATTTT. Amino acids: CASRTQGSTDTQYF. V and J are TRBV27 and TRBJ2-3, with D possibly TRBD1 on 6 matching bases. V was pared by 6 bases and J by 0 bases, with 10 bases between. CDR3 length: 14 residues. Germline CDR1 is MNHEY and CDR2 is SMNVEV (reference sequence).